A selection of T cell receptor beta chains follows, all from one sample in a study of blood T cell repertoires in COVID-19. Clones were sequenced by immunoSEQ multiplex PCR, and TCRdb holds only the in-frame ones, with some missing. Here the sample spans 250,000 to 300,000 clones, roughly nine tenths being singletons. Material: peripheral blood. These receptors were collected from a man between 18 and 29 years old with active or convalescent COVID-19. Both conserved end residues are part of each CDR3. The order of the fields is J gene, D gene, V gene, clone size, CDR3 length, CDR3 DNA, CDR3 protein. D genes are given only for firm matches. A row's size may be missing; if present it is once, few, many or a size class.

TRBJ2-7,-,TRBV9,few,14,TGTGCCAGCAGCGTCCGGGGTACCTCCTACGAGCAGTACTTC,CASSVRGTSYEQYF
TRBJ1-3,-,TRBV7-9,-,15,TGTGCCAGCAGCCGGGGCGGGGACTACGGAAACACCATATATTTT,CASSRGGDYGNTIYF
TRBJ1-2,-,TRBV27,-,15,TGTGCCAGCAGTTCCGAACAGGGAAATGCTTATGGCTACACCTTC,CASSSEQGNAYGYTF
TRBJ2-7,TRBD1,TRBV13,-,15,TGTGCCAGCAGCTTGATGGGACAGGGTTCCTACGAGCAGTATTTC,CASSLMGQGSYEQYF
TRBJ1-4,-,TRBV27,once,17,TGTGCCAGCAGTTCCCTACAGGGACTAACAACTAATGAAAAACTGTTTTTT,CASSSLQGLTTNEKLFF
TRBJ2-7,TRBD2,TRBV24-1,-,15,TGTGCCACCAGTGATTTCACCGCGGGGGGATACGAGCAGTACTTC,CATSDFTAGGYEQYF
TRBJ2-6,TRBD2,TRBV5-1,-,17,TGCGCCAGCGCCGGGACTAGACTTTACTCTGGGGCCAACGTCCTGACTTTC,CASAGTRLYSGANVLTF
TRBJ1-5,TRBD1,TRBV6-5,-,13,TGTGCCAGCGGCAGGGGGCCCGATCAGCCCCAGCATTTT,CASGRGPDQPQHF
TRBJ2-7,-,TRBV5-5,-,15,TGTGCCAGCAACCTCCAACCCCGGACAGACGCCGGGCAGTACTTC,CASNLQPRTDAGQYF
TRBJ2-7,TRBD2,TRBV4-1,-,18,TGCGCCAGCAGCCAAGGGGAGACTAGCGGACCGCTAGGGTACGAGCAGTACTTC,CASSQGETSGPLGYEQYF
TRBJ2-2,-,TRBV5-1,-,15,TGCGCCAGCAGCTTGGACGGGGTAGGGACCGGGGAGCTGTTTTTT,CASSLDGVGTGELFF
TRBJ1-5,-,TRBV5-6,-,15,TGTGCCAGCACCATTGGGGGGAGTGGCAATCAGCCCCAGCATTTT,CASTIGGSGNQPQHF
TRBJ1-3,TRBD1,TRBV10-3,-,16,TGTGCCATCAGTGAGTCGGTTGGGACAGCTGGAAACACCATATATTTT,CAISESVGTAGNTIYF
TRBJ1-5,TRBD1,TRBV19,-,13,TGTGCCAGTAGTGCCTCGACAGGGAGGCCCCAGCATTTT,CASSASTGRPQHF
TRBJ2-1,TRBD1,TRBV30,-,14,TGTGCCTGGAGTCCGACCTCTGGACAGGACGAGCAGTTCTTC,CAWSPTSGQDEQFF
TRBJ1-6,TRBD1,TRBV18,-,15,TGTGCCAGCTCACCACAGGACAGGTTCGGTTCACCCCTCCACTTT,CASSPQDRFGSPLHF
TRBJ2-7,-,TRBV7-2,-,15,TGTGCCAGCAGCGGAGGGACAGTTCGAAACTACGAGCAGTACTTC,CASSGGTVRNYEQYF
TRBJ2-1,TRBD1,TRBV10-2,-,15,TGCGCCAGCAGAGTACCAGGGGGCGCATACAATGAGCAGTTCTTC,CASRVPGGAYNEQFF
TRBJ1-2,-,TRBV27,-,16,TGTGCCAGCAGCCATTACCGGGACACAGGGATGGATGGCTACACCTTC,CASSHYRDTGMDGYTF
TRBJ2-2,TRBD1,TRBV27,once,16,TGTGCCAGCAGTTTAATAGGGGGCCTTTTTCACGGGGAGCTGTTTTTT,CASSLIGGLFHGELFF
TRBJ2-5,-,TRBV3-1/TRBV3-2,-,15,TGTGCCAGCAGCCCGAACGCGGGGGCTGGGGAGACCCAGTACTTC,CASSPNAGAGETQYF
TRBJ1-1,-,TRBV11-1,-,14,TGTGCCAGCAGCCGACGAGGGGGGAACACTGAAGCTTTCTTT,CASSRRGGNTEAFF
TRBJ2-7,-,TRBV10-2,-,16,TGCGCCAGCAGACCTATCAGCGGGACACAGCGGGACGAGCAGTACTTC,CASRPISGTQRDEQYF
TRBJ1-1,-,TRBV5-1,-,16,TGCGCCAGCGGTGATTTAACAGGGCCTGGGGACACTGAAGCTTTCTTT,CASGDLTGPGDTEAFF
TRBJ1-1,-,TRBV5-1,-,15,TGCGCCAGCAGCTTGATAGGGGCCGTAGGCGCTGAAGCTTTCTTT,CASSLIGAVGAEAFF
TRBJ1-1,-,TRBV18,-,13,TGTGCCAGCTCAAGGGGACAAAGCACTGAAGCTTTCTTT,CASSRGQSTEAFF
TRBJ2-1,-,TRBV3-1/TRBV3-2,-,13,TGTGCCAGCAGCCTGAGTATATACAATGAGCAGTTCTTC,CASSLSIYNEQFF
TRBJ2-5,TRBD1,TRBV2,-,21,TGTGCCAGCAGGAAAAGACAGGGGTTGGCTTCTCTGGGGGGATTAGGAGAGACCCAGTACTTC,CASRKRQGLASLGGLGETQYF
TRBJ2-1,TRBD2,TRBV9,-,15,TGTGCCAGCAGCGTGGAGCTAGCGGGAGTGGGGGAGCAGTTCTTC,CASSVELAGVGEQFF
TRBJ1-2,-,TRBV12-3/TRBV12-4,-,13,TGTGCCAGCAGTGGCCCTCGGAGGGATGGCTACACCTTC,CASSGPRRDGYTF
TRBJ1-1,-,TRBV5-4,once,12,TGTGCCAGCAGCTTGCAAGAGACTGAAGCTTTCTTT,CASSLQETEAFF
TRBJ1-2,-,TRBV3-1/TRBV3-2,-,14,TGTGCCAGCAGCCAACAGGGTTCTAACTATGGCTACACCTTC,CASSQQGSNYGYTF
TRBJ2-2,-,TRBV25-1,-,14,TGTGCCAGCAGAAAATGGGGGGACACCGGGGAGCTGTTTTTT,CASRKWGDTGELFF
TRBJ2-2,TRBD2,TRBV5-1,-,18,TGCGCCAGCAGCTTGGCGTCTAGCGGGAGTTTTAGGACCGGGGAGCTGTTTTTT,CASSLASSGSFRTGELFF
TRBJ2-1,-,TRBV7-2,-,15,TGTGCCAGCAGACTACGGACTCAGGGGATGAATGAGCAGTTCTTC,CASRLRTQGMNEQFF
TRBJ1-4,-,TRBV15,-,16,TGTGCCACCAGCGCATGGGCCGACAGTTCCGACGAAAAACTGTTTTTT,CATSAWADSSDEKLFF
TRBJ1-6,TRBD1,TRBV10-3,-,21,TGTGCCATCAGTGAGACCCTACCGGGACAGGGAATTCTTTCCTATAATTCACCCCTCCACTTT,CAISETLPGQGILSYNSPLHF
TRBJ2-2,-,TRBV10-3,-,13,TGTGCCATCAGTGACGTCCGTACCGGGGAGCTGTTTTTT,CAISDVRTGELFF
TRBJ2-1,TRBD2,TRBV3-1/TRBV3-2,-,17,TGTGCCAGCAGCCAAGATAGTCGGCTAGCGGGAAACAATGAGCAGTTCTTC,CASSQDSRLAGNNEQFF
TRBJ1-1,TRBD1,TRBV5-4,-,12,TGTGCCAGCGGAGGGACAGACACTGAAGCTTTCTTT,CASGGTDTEAFF
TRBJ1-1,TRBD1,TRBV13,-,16,TGTGCCAGCAGCTTAGGCCCGGCCAGGGGGATTACTGAAGCTTTCTTT,CASSLGPARGITEAFF
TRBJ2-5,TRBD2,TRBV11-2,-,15,TGTGCCAGCAGCCAAACTAGCGGGGGCCTCGAGACCCAGTACTTC,CASSQTSGGLETQYF
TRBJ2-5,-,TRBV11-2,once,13,TGTGCCAGCAGCACAGGATGGGCTGAGACCCAGTACTTC,CASSTGWAETQYF
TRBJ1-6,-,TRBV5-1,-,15,TGCGCCAGCAGCATGCAGGGTCCCCCGGATTCACCCCTCCACTTT,CASSMQGPPDSPLHF
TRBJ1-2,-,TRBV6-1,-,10,TGTGCCAGCAGTGACGGTGGCTACACCTTC,CASSDGGYTF
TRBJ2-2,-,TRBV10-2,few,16,TGCGCCAGCAAGAGTTTCGGAGGGATGGTACCCGGGGAGCTGTTTTTT,CASKSFGGMVPGELFF
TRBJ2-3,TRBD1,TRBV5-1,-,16,TGCGCCAGCAGCCCACCGGACAGGGGTACGTCAGATACGCAGTATTTT,CASSPPDRGTSDTQYF
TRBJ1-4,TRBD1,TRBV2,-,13,TGTGCCAGTGGGACAGCAACTAATGAAAAACTGTTTTTT,CASGTATNEKLFF